Listed here is a single TCR beta chain. Time point defined: newly diagnosed GD, antithyroid drugs for less than 3 months. The TCR library was prepared using RNA isolated from PBMCs. Germline V lookup: CDR1 MNHEY, CDR2 SVGEGT. Deletions cut 8 bases from V and 0 bases from J, with 14 bases between. The CDR3 extends over 15 amino acids. This entry belongs to a study of regulatory T cells in long-lasting Graves disease. HTBI primers from iRepertoire and Arm-PCR of CDR3 regions yielded the TCR beta libraries. TCRdb passed the multiplex PCR reads through MiXCR, listing each CDR3 protein once. The table includes about 530,000 distinct CDR3 sequences, around 16% detected once. The sample was also linked to a second study, of T cells in Graves' hyperthyroidism and ophthalmopathy. That source reports: In simple terms, a model built on 13 V-J features told ophthalmopathy apart from stable hyperthyroidism.

The rearrangement links TRBV6-2 or TRBV6-3 to TRBJ1-5; tentatively, D is TRBD1 (6 bases). This specimen was peripheral blood mononuclear cells (PBMCs), taken at new diagnosis, from a patient treated with antithyroid drugs. The clonotype originates from a middle-aged woman with Graves disease. CDR3 in amino acids: CASLGRGVSNQPQHF. CDR3 nucleotide sequence: TGTGCCAGCCTTGGAAGGGGGGTTAGCAATCAGCCCCAGCATTTT.